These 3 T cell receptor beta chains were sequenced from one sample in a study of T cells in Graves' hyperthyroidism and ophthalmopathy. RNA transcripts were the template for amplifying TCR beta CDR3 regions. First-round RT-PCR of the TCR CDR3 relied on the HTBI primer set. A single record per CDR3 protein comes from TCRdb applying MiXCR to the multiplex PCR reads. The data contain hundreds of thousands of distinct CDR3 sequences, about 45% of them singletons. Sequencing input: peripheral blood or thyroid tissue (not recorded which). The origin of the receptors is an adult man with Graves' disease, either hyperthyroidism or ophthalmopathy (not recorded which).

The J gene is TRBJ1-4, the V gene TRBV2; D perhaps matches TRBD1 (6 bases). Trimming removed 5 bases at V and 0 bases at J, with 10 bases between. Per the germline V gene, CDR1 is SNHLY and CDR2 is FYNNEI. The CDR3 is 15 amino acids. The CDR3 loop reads CASSKQGATNEKLFF. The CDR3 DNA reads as TGTGCCAGCAGTAAACAGGGTGCAACTAATGAAAAACTGTTTTTT.

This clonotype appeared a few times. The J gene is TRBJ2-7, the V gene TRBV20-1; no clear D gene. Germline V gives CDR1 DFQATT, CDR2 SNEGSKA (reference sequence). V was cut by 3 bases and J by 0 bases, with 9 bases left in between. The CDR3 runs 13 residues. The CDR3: CSASRTVSYEQYF. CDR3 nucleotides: TGCAGTGCTAGCCGGACGGTCTCCTACGAGCAGTACTTC.

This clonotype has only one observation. CDR3 in amino acids: CASSETGGRDEQYF. The CDR3 DNA follows: TGCGCCAGCAGTGAAACGGGAGGGCGGGACGAGCAGTACTTC. The chain uses TRBV10-2 and TRBJ2-7; 8 bases are shared with TRBD2. This CDR3 contains 14 residues. Trimming took 3 bases from V and 5 from J; bases not matched to a gene: 6. Germline V gives CDR1 WSHSY, CDR2 SAAADI.